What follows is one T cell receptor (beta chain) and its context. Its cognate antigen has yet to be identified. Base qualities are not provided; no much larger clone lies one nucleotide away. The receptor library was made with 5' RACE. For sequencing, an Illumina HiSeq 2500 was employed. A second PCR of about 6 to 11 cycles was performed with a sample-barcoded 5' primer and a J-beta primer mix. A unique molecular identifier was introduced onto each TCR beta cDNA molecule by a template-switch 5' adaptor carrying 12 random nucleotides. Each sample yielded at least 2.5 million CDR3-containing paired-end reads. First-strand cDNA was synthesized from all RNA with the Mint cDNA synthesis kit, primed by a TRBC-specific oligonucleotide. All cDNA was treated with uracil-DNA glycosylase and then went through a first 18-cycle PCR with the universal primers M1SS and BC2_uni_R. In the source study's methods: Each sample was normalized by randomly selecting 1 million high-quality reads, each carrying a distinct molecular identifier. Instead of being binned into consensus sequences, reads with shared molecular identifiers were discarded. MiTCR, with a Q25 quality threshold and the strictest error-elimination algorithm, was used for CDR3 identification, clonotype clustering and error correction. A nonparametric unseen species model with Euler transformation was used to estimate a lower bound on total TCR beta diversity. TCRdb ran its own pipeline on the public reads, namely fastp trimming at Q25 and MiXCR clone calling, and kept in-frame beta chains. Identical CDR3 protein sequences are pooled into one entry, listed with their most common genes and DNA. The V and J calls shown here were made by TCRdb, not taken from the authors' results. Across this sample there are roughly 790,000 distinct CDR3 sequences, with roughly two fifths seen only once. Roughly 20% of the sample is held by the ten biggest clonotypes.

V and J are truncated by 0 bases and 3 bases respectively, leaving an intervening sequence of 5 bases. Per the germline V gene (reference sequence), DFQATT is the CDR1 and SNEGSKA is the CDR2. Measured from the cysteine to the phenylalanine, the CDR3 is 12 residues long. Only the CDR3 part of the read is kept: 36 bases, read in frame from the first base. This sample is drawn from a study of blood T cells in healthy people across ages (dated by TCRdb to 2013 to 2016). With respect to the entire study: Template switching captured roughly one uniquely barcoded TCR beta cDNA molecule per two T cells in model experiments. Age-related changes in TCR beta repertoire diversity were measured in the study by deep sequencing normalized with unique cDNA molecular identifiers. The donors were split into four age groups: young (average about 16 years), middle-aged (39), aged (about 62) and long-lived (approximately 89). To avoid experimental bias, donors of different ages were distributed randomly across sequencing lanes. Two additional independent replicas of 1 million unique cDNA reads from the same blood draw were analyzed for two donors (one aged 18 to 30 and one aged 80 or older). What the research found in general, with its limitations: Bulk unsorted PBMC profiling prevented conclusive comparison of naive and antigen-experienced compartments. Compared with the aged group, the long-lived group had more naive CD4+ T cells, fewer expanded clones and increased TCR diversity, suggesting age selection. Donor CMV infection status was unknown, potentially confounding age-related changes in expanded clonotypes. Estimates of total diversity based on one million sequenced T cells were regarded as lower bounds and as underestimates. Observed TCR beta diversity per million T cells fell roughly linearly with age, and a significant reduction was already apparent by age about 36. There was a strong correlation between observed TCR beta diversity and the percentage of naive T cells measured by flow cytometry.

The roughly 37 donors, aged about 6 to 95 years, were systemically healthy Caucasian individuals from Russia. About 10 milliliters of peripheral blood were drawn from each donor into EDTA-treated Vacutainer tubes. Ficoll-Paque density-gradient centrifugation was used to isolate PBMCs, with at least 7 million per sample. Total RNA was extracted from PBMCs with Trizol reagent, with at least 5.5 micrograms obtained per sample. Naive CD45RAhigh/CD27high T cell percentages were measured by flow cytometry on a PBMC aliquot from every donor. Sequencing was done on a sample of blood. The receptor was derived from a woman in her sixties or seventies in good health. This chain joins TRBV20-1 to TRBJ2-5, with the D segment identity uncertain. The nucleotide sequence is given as TGCAGTGCTAGAGATCGGGAAGAGACCCAGTACTTC. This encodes CSARDREETQYF.